Listed here are 9 T cell receptor beta chains from one sample, sequenced in a study of blood T cell repertoires in COVID-19. TCRdb's table, derived via immunoSEQ multiplex PCR, lists solely in-frame clones and lacks some. The data contain tens of thousands of clones, about three quarters of them seen just once; the ten biggest clones take up about 26%. Sequencing was performed on peripheral blood. The receptors originated from a woman in her 70s with acute or convalescent COVID-19.

The CDR3 coding sequence is TGTGCCAGCAGTTCCCGCGGTTCTTATGATACGCAGTATTTT. It specifies CASSSRGSYDTQYF. This chain joins TRBV6-5 and TRBJ2-3; D uncertain. CDR3 size: 14 residues. In germline, CDR1 is MNHEY, CDR2 SVGAGI. Trimming shortened V by 4 bases and J by 6 bases, and 14 bases separated the two germline ends.

This CDR3 reads CATSRDAGGGNTIYF. The DNA for the CDR3 is TGTGCCACCAGCAGAGATGCAGGGGGAGGAAACACCATATATTTT. The chain carries TRBV15 and TRBJ1-3; TRBD1 agrees at 7 bases. CDR3 length: 15 amino acids. V lost 0 bases and J lost 4; bases outside the gene matches: 3. Per germline, CDR1 LNHNV and CDR2 YYDKDF (reference sequence).

The chain couples TRBV7-8 to TRBJ2-7; no reliable D call. This CDR3 spans 15 amino acids. Germline V gene data show CDR1 as SGHVS and CDR2 as FQNEAQ. With 7 bases removed from V and 3 bases from J, the gap between germline ends came to 19 bases. The CDR3 reads CASTSRRLTHYEQYF. DNA of the CDR3: TGTGCCAGCACCTCTAGGCGGCTAACCCACTACGAGCAGTACTTC.

The chain has TRBV3-1 (or the pseudogene TRBV3-2) and TRBJ2-3, with 9 bases fitting TRBD2. The CDR3 contains 16 residues. V shed 2 bases and J 7 bases; nucleotides not matched to a gene: 10. From germline, CDR1 is LGHDT and CDR2 YNNKEL (reference sequence). The CDR3 DNA follows: TGTGCCAGCAGCCAACAACCGGGACTAGCTACAAATACGCAGTATTTT. Translation gives CASSQQPGLATNTQYF.

This clone has a handful of counts. The V gene is TRBV4-2, the J gene TRBJ2-7; weak D call: TRBD1 (6 bases). Germline V gene data show CDR1 as LGHNA and CDR2 as YNFKEQ. V was cut by 1 base and J by 0 bases, with 13 bases left in between. The length of the CDR3 is 16 residues. The CDR3 sequence is CASSQAWTASSYEQYF. The CDR3 nucleotides read TGTGCCAGCAGCCAAGCGTGGACAGCTAGCTCCTACGAGCAGTACTTC.

This clone was found once. CDR3 amino acids: CASGWTGYSETQYF. The CDR3 DNA is TGTGCCAGCGGCTGGACAGGGTATTCAGAGACCCAGTACTTC. This rearrangement joins TRBV6-5 to TRBJ2-5; the match to TRBD1 covers 8 bases. CDR3 length: 14 amino acids. V was pared by 8 bases and J by 4 bases, with 9 bases of the junction left unmatched. In germline, CDR1 is MNHEY, CDR2 SVGAGI.

The V and J genes are TRBV18 and TRBJ2-2; D remains unclear. Germline CDR1 reads KGHSH; CDR2 reads LQKENI. CDR3 length equals 17 residues. V lost 3 bases and J 4 bases, leaving 18 bases between the germline ends. The chain's CDR3 is CASSPTKHRSGTGELFF. CDR3 bases: TGTGCCAGCTCACCCACGAAACATCGATCAGGCACCGGGGAGCTGTTTTTT. The variable domain in full, with the rest retrieved from reference TRBV18 and TRBJ2-2, is NAGVMQNPRHLVRRRGQEARLRCSPMKGHSHVYWYRQLPEEGLKFMVYLQKENIIDESGMPKERFSAEFPKEGPSILRIQQVVRGDSAAYFCASSPTKHRSGTGELFFGEGSRLTVL.

This chain links TRBV7-9 with TRBJ1-1; possible D gene TRBD1, 5 bases. V was shortened by 6 bases and J by 10 bases, with 15 bases between the two germline ends. The germline CDR1 and CDR2 sequences are SEHNR and FQNEAQ (reference sequence). This CDR3 comprises 12 residues. In nucleotides, the CDR3 is TGTGCCAGCAGTTCAGGGAATTCCGGAGCTTTCTTT. It encodes CASSSGNSGAFF.

This clone appeared once. J is TRBJ1-1 and V is TRBV7-2; 7 bases align to TRBD1. With V trimmed by 3 bases and J by 7 bases, 8 bases remained unmatched. Per germline, CDR1 SGHTA and CDR2 FQGNSA. This CDR3 comprises 14 residues. The CDR3 protein is CASSLGGQSVEAFF. The CDR3 region has the DNA TGTGCCAGCAGCTTGGGGGGACAGAGCGTTGAAGCTTTCTTT.